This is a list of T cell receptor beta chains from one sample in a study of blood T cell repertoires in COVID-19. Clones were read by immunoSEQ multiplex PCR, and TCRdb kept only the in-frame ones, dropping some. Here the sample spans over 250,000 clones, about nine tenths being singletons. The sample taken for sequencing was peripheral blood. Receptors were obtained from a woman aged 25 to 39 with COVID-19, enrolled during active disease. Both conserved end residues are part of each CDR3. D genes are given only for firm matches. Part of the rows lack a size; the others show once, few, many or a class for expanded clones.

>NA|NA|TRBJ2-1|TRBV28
CASTLGGGQFF
TGTGCCAGCACCCTCGGGGGAGGCCAGTTCTTC
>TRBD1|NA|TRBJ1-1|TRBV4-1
CASSLQGAGTEAFF
TGCGCCAGCAGCCTGCAGGGGGCGGGAACTGAAGCTTTCTTT
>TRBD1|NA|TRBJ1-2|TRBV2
CASSSGTGLGYTF
TGTGCCAGCAGTTCCGGGACAGGGCTTGGCTACACCTTC
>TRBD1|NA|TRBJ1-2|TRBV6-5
CASRNLDRGHTF
TGTGCCAGCAGGAACTTGGACAGGGGGCACACCTTC
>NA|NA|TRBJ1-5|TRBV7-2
CASSPAGSGQPQHF
TGTGCCAGCAGCCCGGCGGGATCCGGACAGCCCCAGCATTTT
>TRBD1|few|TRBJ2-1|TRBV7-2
CASSSQTGEDEQFF
TGTGCCAGCAGCTCCCAGACAGGGGAGGATGAGCAGTTCTTC
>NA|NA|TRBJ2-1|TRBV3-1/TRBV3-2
CASSQEWEGVAYNEQFF
TGTGCCAGCAGCCAAGAATGGGAGGGGGTGGCCTACAATGAGCAGTTCTTC
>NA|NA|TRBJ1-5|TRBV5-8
CASSLAGGLSNQPQHF
TGTGCCAGCAGCTTGGCAGGCGGGCTTAGCAATCAGCCCCAGCATTTT
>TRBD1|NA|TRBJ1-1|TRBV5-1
CASSLIPGTANTEAFF
TGCGCCAGCAGCTTAATACCCGGGACAGCGAACACTGAAGCTTTCTTT
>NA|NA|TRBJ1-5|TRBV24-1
CATSDGNQPQHF
TGTGCCACCAGTGACGGGAATCAGCCCCAGCATTTT
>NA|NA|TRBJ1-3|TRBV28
CASSFLSVSGNTIYF
TGTGCCAGCAGTTTTCTCTCGGTCTCTGGAAACACCATATATTTT
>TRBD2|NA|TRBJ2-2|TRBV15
CATSRTLAGGPGGELFF
TGTGCCACCAGCAGGACGTTAGCGGGAGGGCCGGGCGGGGAGCTGTTTTTT
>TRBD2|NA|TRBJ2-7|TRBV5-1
CASSSTGTSGYYEQYF
TGCGCCAGCAGCAGCACCGGGACTAGCGGTTACTACGAGCAGTACTTC
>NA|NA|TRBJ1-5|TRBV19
CASSIGGNQPQHF
TGTGCCAGTAGTATCGGAGGAAATCAGCCCCAGCATTTT
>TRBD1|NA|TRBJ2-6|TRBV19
CASRPDRAGANVLTF
TGTGCCAGTAGGCCGGACAGGGCTGGGGCCAACGTCCTGACTTTC
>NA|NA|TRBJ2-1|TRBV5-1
CASSLLREYNEQFF
TGCGCCAGCAGCTTGTTACGGGAGTACAATGAGCAGTTCTTC
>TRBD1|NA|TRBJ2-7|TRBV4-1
CASSQDRGYEQYF
TGCGCCAGCAGCCAGGACAGGGGTTACGAGCAGTACTTC
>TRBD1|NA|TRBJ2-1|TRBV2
CATSTQGRGGNEQFF
TGTGCCACCTCGACACAGGGGCGCGGTGGCAATGAGCAGTTCTTC
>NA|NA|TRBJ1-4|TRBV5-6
CASSLSGAPNEKLFF
TGTGCCAGCAGCTTGTCAGGTGCGCCTAATGAAAAACTGTTTTTT
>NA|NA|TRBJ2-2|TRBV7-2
CASSQINTGELFF
TGTGCCAGCAGCCAGATCAACACCGGGGAGCTGTTTTTT
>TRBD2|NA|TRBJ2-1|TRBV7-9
CASSTRLADNEQFF
TGTGCCAGCAGCACCCGACTAGCGGACAATGAGCAGTTCTTC
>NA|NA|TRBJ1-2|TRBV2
CASSVSRPGDYGYTF
TGTGCCAGCAGTGTGTCCAGGCCAGGGGACTATGGCTACACCTTC
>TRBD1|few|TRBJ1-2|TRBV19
CASSKQEMGQLNYGYTF
TGTGCCAGTAGTAAACAAGAAATGGGACAGCTTAACTATGGCTACACCTTC
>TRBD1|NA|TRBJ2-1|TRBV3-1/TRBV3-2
CASSHRFGTGPLNEQFF
TGTGCCAGCAGCCACCGATTTGGGACAGGGCCCCTCAATGAGCAGTTCTTC
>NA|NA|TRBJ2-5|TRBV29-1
CSVGPSQETQYF
TGCAGCGTTGGGCCTAGCCAAGAGACCCAGTACTTC